Presented here are 6 T cell receptor beta chains from one specimen sequenced in a study of cytomegalovirus exposure and HLA in healthy donors (dated by TCRdb to about 2017). Libraries were built with the immunoSEQ multiplex PCR assay. The clones in this table, taken by TCRdb from immuneACCESS, are in-frame only. Not every clone is retained; where verified, under half of the shortfall comes from an unresolved V gene, and the cause of the rest is unknown. The sample profile shows 100,000 to 120,000 clones; approximately 89% of them were found once. Over 1.5% of the sample goes to the ten largest clones. Material for sequencing was PBMCs. Every receptor here comes from a young woman in good health and CMV-seronegative.

The V gene is TRBV4-2, the J gene TRBJ1-2; weak D call: TRBD1 (5 bases). CDR1 and CDR2 from the germline V gene are LGHNA and YNFKEQ. Trimming took 4 bases from V and 1 from J, leaving 16 bases between them. There are 16 residues in the CDR3. The CDR3 DNA reads as TGTGCCAGCAGCCCACGGACAACCGGCTATAACTATGGCTACACCTTC. As protein: CASSPRTTGYNYGYTF.

The rearrangement uses TRBV27 and TRBJ2-5, with a tentative D call TRBD2 (5 bases). V lost 5 bases and J lost 3, with 13 bases in between. CDR3 size: 14 residues. CDR1 and CDR2 (germline): MNHEY, SMNVEV (reference sequence). CDR3 in amino acids: CASSHRGSEETQYF. The CDR3 region has the DNA TGTGCCAGCAGTCATCGAGGTAGCGAAGAGACCCAGTACTTC.

This clone came up once. This chain connects TRBV2 to TRBJ2-2, with D perhaps matching TRBD1 (6 bases). With 9 bases removed from V and 1 base from J, the gap between germline ends came to 12 bases. Germline V gene sequence: CDR1 SNHLY, CDR2 FYNNEI. The CDR3 has 14 residues. CDR3 protein: CARMEQGNTGELFF. The CDR3 DNA sequence: TGTGCCAGGATGGAACAGGGGAACACCGGGGAGCTGTTTTTT. Using reference TRBV2 and TRBJ2-2 for the parts outside the CDR3, the full variable domain is EPEVTQTPSHQVTQMGQEVILRCVPISNHLYFYWYRQILGQKVEFLVSFYNNEISEKSEIFDDQFSVERPDGSNFTLKIRSTKLEDSAMYFCARMEQGNTGELFFGEGSRLTVL.

The rearrangement joins TRBV9 to TRBJ2-1; D unresolved. Per germline, CDR1 SGDLS and CDR2 YYNGEE. The V gene lost 5 bases and the J gene lost 0 bases, with 9 bases spanning the gap. This CDR3 has 14 amino acids. Here the CDR3 DNA reads TGTGCCAGCAGACCCTTGAGCTCCTACAATGAGCAGTTCTTC. Protein product: CASRPLSSYNEQFF. The full variable domain, with the rest looked up from reference TRBV9 and TRBJ2-1, is DSGVTQTPKHLITATGQRVTLRCSPRSGDLSVYWYQQSLDQGLQFLIQYYNGEERAKGNILERFSAQQFPDLHSELNLSSLELGDSALYFCASRPLSSYNEQFFGPGTRLTVL.

The chain employs TRBV29-1 and TRBJ2-2; a possible D gene is TRBD2 (5 bases). Germline-derived CDR1 and CDR2 are SQVTM and ANQGSEA. This CDR3 spans 14 amino acids. V lost 2 bases, J lost 1 base, and 8 bases lay in between. The CDR3 here is CSVESSRNTGELFF. The CDR3 DNA follows: TGCAGCGTTGAATCTAGCAGGAACACCGGGGAGCTGTTTTTT.

V usage is TRBV27 and J usage is TRBJ1-1; no firm D call. V lost 6 bases, J lost 0 bases, and 23 bases lay in between. This CDR3 spans 18 amino acids. Germline V lookup: CDR1 MNHEY, CDR2 SMNVEV (reference sequence). CDR3 sequence (DNA): TGTGCCAGCAGCAAAATTCAGGCTTTGCGCCGTATGAACACTGAAGCTTTCTTT. Amino acid sequence: CASSKIQALRRMNTEAFF.